This is a list of T cell receptor beta chains from one sample in a study of T cells in localized non-small cell lung cancer. TCRdb's table, derived via immunoSEQ multiplex PCR, lists solely in-frame clones and lacks some. The sample consists of almost 40,000 clones, 86% of them appearing once. Sequences were derived from peripheral blood mononuclear cells, sampled before any cancer treatment. Receptors were obtained from a male donor at least 60 years old with stage II lung adenocarcinoma. The CDR3 runs from the conserved cysteine through the conserved F or W. Each record gives: D gene, J gene, V gene, clone size, CDR3 protein, CDR3 DNA. A D gene is named only where the DNA matches it firmly. Rows give clone size only sometimes, using once, few, many, or a class for an expanded clone.

TRBD1 TRBJ2-5 TRBV11-2 NA CASSLGTGLETQYF TGTGCCAGCAGCTTAGGGACAGGGTTAGAGACCCAGTACTTC
NA TRBJ1-5 TRBV5-5 NA CASSRGRPENQPQHF TGTGCCAGCAGCAGGGGACGCCCAGAGAATCAGCCCCAGCATTTT
NA TRBJ1-2 TRBV29-1 NA CSVARGGDYGYTF TGCAGCGTTGCCCGGGGGGGTGACTATGGCTACACCTTC
NA TRBJ1-1 TRBV7-2 NA CASSAYQANTEAFF TGTGCCAGCAGCGCCTACCAGGCGAACACTGAAGCTTTCTTT
NA TRBJ2-7 TRBV28 NA CASSLGSRGYEQYF TGTGCCAGCAGCCTTGGGAGCAGGGGCTACGAGCAGTACTTC
NA TRBJ1-1 TRBV11-2 NA CASSRGTEAFF TGTGCCAGCAGTCGAGGCACTGAAGCTTTCTTT
NA TRBJ2-1 TRBV9 NA CASSSSDSQSPFYNEQFF TGTGCCAGCAGCTCGTCGGACTCCCAATCCCCATTCTACAATGAGCAGTTCTTC
NA TRBJ1-1 TRBV5-1 NA CASSLEFVNTEAFF TGCGCCAGCAGCTTGGAGTTTGTGAACACTGAAGCTTTCTTT
NA TRBJ2-7 TRBV18 NA CTSSPPNSASYYEQYF TGTACCAGCTCACCACCCAACAGTGCTTCCTACTACGAGCAGTACTTC
NA TRBJ2-1 TRBV5-1 NA CASRPRVGLGTYGYAPPQFF TGCGCCAGCAGGCCGAGGGTTGGGCTGGGTACCTACGGGTACGCACCCCCCCAGTTCTTC
TRBD1 TRBJ1-1 TRBV27 NA CASRKTGGRSEAFF TGTGCCAGCAGGAAGACAGGGGGTAGGAGTGAAGCTTTCTTT
NA TRBJ2-7 TRBV18 NA CASSPPTNRVGEQYF TGTGCCAGCTCACCACCGACGAACAGGGTGGGCGAGCAGTACTTC
NA TRBJ2-1 TRBV2 once CASTRPRSEQFF TGTGCCAGCACCCGTCCCCGTAGTGAGCAGTTCTTC
NA TRBJ2-5 TRBV6-1 NA CASREETQYF TGTGCCAGCAGGGAAGAGACCCAGTACTTC
NA TRBJ2-7 TRBV6-1 NA CASRDRGTAYEQYF TGTGCCAGCAGGGACCGAGGGACCGCCTACGAGCAGTACTTC
NA TRBJ1-2 TRBV11-2 NA CASSLTGSNYGYTF TGTGCCAGCAGCCTAACCGGGTCTAACTATGGCTACACCTTC
NA TRBJ2-3 TRBV30 NA CASGPGTDTQYF TGTGCCTCAGGGCCCGGCACAGATACGCAGTATTTT
TRBD2 TRBJ2-1 TRBV6-6 NA CASSYNSGRADEQFF TGTGCCAGCAGTTACAATAGCGGGAGGGCCGATGAGCAGTTCTTC
NA TRBJ2-1 TRBV6-5 NA CASSYGGYNEQFF TGTGCCAGCAGTTACGGAGGGTACAATGAGCAGTTCTTC
TRBD1 TRBJ1-5 TRBV5-5 NA CASSRTGGPNQPQHF TGTGCCAGCAGCCGAACAGGGGGCCCCAATCAGCCCCAGCATTTT
TRBD1 TRBJ1-2 TRBV15 NA CATSSVRGLSNYGYTF TGTGCCACCAGCAGTGTAAGGGGGCTCTCTAACTATGGCTACACCTTC
NA TRBJ2-5 TRBV7-2 NA CASSFPGGGGETQYF TGTGCCAGCAGCTTCCCGGGGGGAGGGGGCGAGACCCAGTACTTC
TRBD1 TRBJ2-7 TRBV7-9 few CASSPRGPYEQYF TGTGCCAGCAGCCCAAGGGGGCCTTACGAGCAGTACTTC
TRBD1 TRBJ1-2 TRBV27 NA CASSQGQGGGYTF TGTGCCAGCAGCCAGGGACAGGGAGGTGGCTACACCTTC